This T cell receptor beta chain emerged from a study of blood T cells in healthy people across ages. Using a J-beta primer mix together with a sample-barcoded 5' primer, a second PCR was run for roughly 7 to 12 cycles. MiXCR, applied by TCRdb to the 5' RACE reads, yields one record per CDR3 protein. Among 1.6 million or so distinct CDR3 sequences listed, almost 35% were seen once. Trimming cost V 4 bases and J 5 bases; bases outside gene matches: 6. This CDR3 spans 14 amino acids. CDR1 is MNHEY, CDR2 SMNVEV, per germline (reference sequence). This chain links TRBV27 with TRBJ2-3; 7 bases agree with TRBD2. The sequence was collected from a young woman in good health. Source material: blood. Here the CDR3 reads CASSWREYGDTQYF. CDR3 nucleotides: TGTGCCAGCAGTTGGCGGGAGTATGGAGATACGCAGTATTTT.